One T cell receptor beta chain is described in this entry. What it binds is unknown. The data are from a study of blood T cells in healthy people across ages. Findings of the study overall: It was held that diversity estimates obtained from one million T cells represented underestimates.

Germline assignment: CDR1 SGHAT and CDR2 FQNNGV. V lost 0 bases and J lost 0, with 6 bases in between. This CDR3 has 16 amino acids. The donors, healthy Caucasians from Russia, were aged about 6 to 100. Combining a sample-barcoded 5' primer with a J-beta primer mix, a second PCR ran for roughly 7 to 12 cycles. TCRdb re-called the 5' RACE reads with MiXCR, one entry per CDR3 protein. The repertoire consists of more than 450,000 distinct CDR3 sequences, with 27% occurring once and the leading ten covering 3.6%. The data were also submitted as part of a second study, on T cells of mothers and their children. That source notes: Maternal samples each gave over 9 million TCR beta CDR3 reads, and child samples several million each.

The sample was blood. The source is a boy between 2 and 10 years old in good health. The rearrangement uses TRBV11-2 and TRBJ2-6, with D unclear. CDR3 bases: TGTGCCAGCAGCTTAGAGTGGATCTCTGGGGCCAACGTCCTGACTTTC. Translating it yields CASSLEWISGANVLTF.